Given below is one T cell receptor (beta chain) in context. The target antigen is unknown. This specimen belongs to a study of resident and recirculating memory T cells in vitiligo. The wider study: No cells were sorted; samples were homogenized just before genomic DNA extraction.

J gave up 2 bases and V 5 bases, and 11 bases lay outside the gene matches. Germline CDR1 reads MNHEY; CDR2 reads SMNVEV (reference sequence). This CDR3 region has 17 residues. No patient showed confetti depigmentation, a clinical sign of active disease. Overall study results and limits: No unique dominant TCR clone was found in vitiligo lesions.

TCRdb keeps only in-frame clones here, not all; method: immunoSEQ multiplex PCR. Of tens of thousands of clones listed, more than 85% were seen once; the top ten hold more than 4%. This sequence originates from a male donor with vitiligo. Sequenced: blood. J is TRBJ2-2 and V is TRBV27, with 7 nucleotides matching TRBD1. The CDR3 sequence is CASSPQGAGGNTGELFF. CDR3 sequence (DNA): TGTGCCAGCAGTCCCCAGGGAGCAGGGGGAAACACCGGGGAGCTGTTTTTT.